This paragraph reports one T cell receptor beta chain. The target antigen is unknown. Germline CDR1 LNHNV, CDR2 YYDKDF (reference sequence). Trimming cost V 5 bases and J 1 base; bases outside gene matches: 15. CDR3 length: 18 amino acids. This sample was taken from a study of CD8+CD57+ T cells in acquired aplastic anemia. About the research overall: Sorted CD4+ and CD8+ cells gave an average of approximately 3.4 ug of DNA. Study-wide results and caveats: Patients and controls shared about 27 CD8+ CDR3 sequences.

All patients picked for sequencing had shown, by flow cytometry, an expansion of CD8+CD57+ cells. The patients all had a severe acquired aplastic anemia diagnosis. Genomic DNA was employed as the template in profiling TCR beta VDJ and CDR3. TCRdb reprocessed the reads via MiXCR and lists one record per CDR3 protein. The sample yields 150,000 to 180,000 distinct CDR3 sequences, approximately 52% seen once. This rearrangement joins TRBV15 to TRBJ2-3, with 7 bases identical to TRBD1. The TCR sequence derives from a human donor with aplastic anemia. Sample: sorted CD4+, CD8+, or CD8+CD57+ T cells (not recorded which) from PBMCs. The CDR3 reads CATSGKAGGRKGTDTQYF. CDR3 DNA sequence: TGTGCCACCAGCGGGAAGGCAGGGGGTCGAAAAGGCACAGATACGCAGTATTTT.